What follows is one T cell receptor (beta chain) and its context. The antigen is unknown. The sample comes from a study of naive and memory T cell subsets. CD8 T cells were positively selected from what remained after CD4 positive selection. Four subsets defined by CD45RA and CD27 were sorted after CD3, CD4, CD8 and live/dead staining. Both TRBC1 and TRBC2 were covered by a beta constant-region primer of two equimolar oligonucleotides. Four rounds of PCR amplified the ligated cDNA using nested alpha and beta constant-region primers plus SP2. TCRdb redid the calling of the UMI-ligation and nested PCR reads with MiXCR, one entry per CDR3 protein. The sample shows around 93,000 distinct CDR3 sequences, about 11% of them seen only once. CDR3 size: 16 residues. CDR1 is MDHEN, CDR2 SYDVKM, per germline. Germline trimming cut 4 bases from V and 6 bases from J; bases unmatched to any gene: 10. Study-level findings and limits: Naive repertoires, especially CD8, held a few larger clonotypes, possibly memory cells re-expressing CD45RA. There was no ground truth to check naive and memory subset results. Over 85% of naive TCR sequences appeared only once, unlike memory subsets.

The specimen was naive CD4+ T cells from blood. This receptor was identified in a human donor in good health. The chain couples TRBV28 to TRBJ2-7; TRBD2 agrees at 12 bases. The CDR3 nucleotides are TGTGCCAGCAGTTCTAGCGGGGGGGCCGGTGTATTCGAGCAGTACTTC. Translation gives CASSSSGGAGVFEQYF.